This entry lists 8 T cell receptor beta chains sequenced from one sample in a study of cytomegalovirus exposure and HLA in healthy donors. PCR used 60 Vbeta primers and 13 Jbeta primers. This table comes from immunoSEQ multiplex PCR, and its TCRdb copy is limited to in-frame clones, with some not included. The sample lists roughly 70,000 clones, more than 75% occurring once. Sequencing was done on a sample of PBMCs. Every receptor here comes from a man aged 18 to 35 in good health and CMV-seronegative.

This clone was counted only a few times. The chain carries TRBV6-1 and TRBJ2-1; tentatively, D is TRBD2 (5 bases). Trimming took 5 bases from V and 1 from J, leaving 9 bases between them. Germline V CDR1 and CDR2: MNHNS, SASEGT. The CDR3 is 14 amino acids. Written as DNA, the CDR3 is TGTGCCAGCAGTCCCTGGGAGTCCTACAATGAGCAGTTCTTC. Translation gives CASSPWESYNEQFF.

Here the CDR3 DNA reads TGTGCCAACGCAGGGGATAGTAACACCATATATTTT. Its translation is CANAGDSNTIYF. The chain couples TRBV2 to TRBJ1-3, with D perhaps TRBD1 (6 bases). CDR3 size: 12 residues. The germline V and J ends were trimmed by 10 bases and 7 bases, with 14 bases remaining between them. Germline-derived CDR1 and CDR2 are SNHLY and FYNNEI.

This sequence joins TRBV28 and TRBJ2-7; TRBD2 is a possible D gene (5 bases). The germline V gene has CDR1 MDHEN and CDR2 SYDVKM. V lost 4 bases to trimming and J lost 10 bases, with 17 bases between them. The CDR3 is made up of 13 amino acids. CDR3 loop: CASSSGVQVVQYF. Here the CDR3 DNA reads TGTGCCAGCAGTTCCGGGGTCCAGGTCGTCCAGTACTTC.

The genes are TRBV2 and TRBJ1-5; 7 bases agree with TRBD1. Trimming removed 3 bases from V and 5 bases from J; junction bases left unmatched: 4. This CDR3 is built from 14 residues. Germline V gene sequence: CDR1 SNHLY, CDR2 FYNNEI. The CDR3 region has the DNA TGTGCCAGCAGTGATCAAGGGGGCGATCAGCCCCAGCATTTT. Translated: CASSDQGGDQPQHF.

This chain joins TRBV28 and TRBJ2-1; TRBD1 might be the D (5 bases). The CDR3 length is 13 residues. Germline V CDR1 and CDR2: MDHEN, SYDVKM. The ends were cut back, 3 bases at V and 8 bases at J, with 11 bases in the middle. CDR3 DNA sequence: TGTGCCAGCAGTTTTTTGGGGCCGCATGAGCAGTTCTTC. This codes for CASSFLGPHEQFF.

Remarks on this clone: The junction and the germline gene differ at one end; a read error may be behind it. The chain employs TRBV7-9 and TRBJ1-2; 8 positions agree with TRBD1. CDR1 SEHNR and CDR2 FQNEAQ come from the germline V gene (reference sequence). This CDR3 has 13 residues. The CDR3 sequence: CSSSLDSGQGVTF. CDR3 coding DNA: TGTTCCAGCAGCTTAGACTCAGGACAGGGAGTCACCTTC.

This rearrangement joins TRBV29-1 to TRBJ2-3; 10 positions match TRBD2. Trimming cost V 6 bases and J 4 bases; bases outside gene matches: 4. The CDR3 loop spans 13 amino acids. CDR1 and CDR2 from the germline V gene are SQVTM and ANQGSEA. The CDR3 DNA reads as TGCAGCGTGCCTAGCGGGAGTTCAGATACGCAGTATTTT. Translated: CSVPSGSSDTQYF.

Here the CDR3 DNA reads TGTGCCAGCAACCAGGGGGCAGGCGGGGAGCTGTTTTTT. As protein: CASNQGAGGELFF. The chain carries TRBV27 and TRBJ2-2; 8 bases map to TRBD1. Looked up from germline, CDR1 is MNHEY and CDR2 is SMNVEV (reference sequence). This CDR3 region has 13 residues. After removal of 7 bases from V and 7 bases from J, the junction contained 5 bases not matched to a gene.